A single sample is the source of the 10 T cell receptor beta chains below, sequenced in a study of long-term antiretroviral therapy in people with HIV. The assay, immunoSEQ v3.0, was run at survey level. The data were produced by immunoSEQ multiplex PCR, yet TCRdb's version contains in-frame clones alone and is incomplete. The sample contains more than 30,000 clones, around 79% of which appear only once. Source: unsorted PBMCs, taken 1.9 years after starting antiretroviral therapy. These receptors originate from a young man with HIV.

The chain has TRBV19 and TRBJ1-5; D gene unclear. CDR1 is LNHDA, CDR2 SQIVND, per germline (reference sequence). V lost 9 bases and J 4 bases, leaving 22 bases between the germline ends. CDR3 length: 16 residues. CDR3: CASSTSLFAGNQPQHF. The CDR3 DNA is TGTGCCAGCTCGACGTCCCTTTTTGCTGGTAATCAGCCCCAGCATTTT.

The chain is built from TRBV13 and TRBJ1-1, with D hard to call. V lost 4 bases to trimming and J lost 6 bases, with 9 bases between them. The CDR3 is 12 residues long. Germline assignment: CDR1 PRHDT and CDR2 FYEKMQ (reference sequence). CDR3 protein: CASSSGRAEAFF. The CDR3 bases are TGTGCCAGCAGCTCAGGCCGCGCTGAAGCTTTCTTT.

This chain links TRBV6-5 with TRBJ1-1; D not resolved. The CDR3 is made up of 12 amino acids. Germline CDR1 is MNHEY and CDR2 is SVGAGI. V shed 6 bases and J shed 4 bases, with 9 bases lying between them. Here the CDR3 DNA reads TGTGCCAGCAGCCCCCCGGGCACTGAAGCTTTCTTT. It translates to CASSPPGTEAFF.

The J gene is TRBJ1-5, the V gene TRBV28, with no clear D. V lost 3 bases, J lost 4 bases, and 7 bases lay in between. CDR3 size: 13 residues. Looked up from germline, CDR1 is MDHEN and CDR2 is SYDVKM. The CDR3 sequence is CASSFYSNQPQHF. The CDR3 DNA follows: TGTGCCAGCAGTTTTTACAGTAATCAGCCCCAGCATTTT. Using reference TRBV28 and TRBJ1-5 for the parts outside the CDR3, the full variable domain is DVKVTQSSRYLVKRTGEKVFLECVQDMDHENMFWYRQDPGLGLRLIYFSYDVKMKEKGDIPEGYSVSREKKERFSLILESASTNQTSMYLCASSFYSNQPQHFGDGTRLSIL.

The rearrangement joins TRBV2 to TRBJ2-3; 9 nucleotides align to TRBD2. V gave up 7 bases and J gave up 6 bases; unmatched junction bases: 17. This CDR3 region has 17 residues. CDR1 and CDR2 (germline): SNHLY, FYNNEI. The DNA for the CDR3 is TGTGCCAGCATAAAGGGAGGCGGGGGGGCCCGGTCGGATACGCAGTATTTT. Its translation is CASIKGGGGARSDTQYF.

This clone was seen just once. At one boundary the junction diverges from the germline segment, which might be a read error. This sequence joins TRBV28 and TRBJ2-6; D remains ambiguous. This CDR3 has 14 residues. Germline V lookup: CDR1 MDHEN, CDR2 SYDVKM. Here the CDR3 DNA reads TGTGCCAGCAACCGTGGGTCTGGGTCCAACGTCCTGACTTTC. Its translation: CASNRGSGSNVLTF.

This clone was detected once. This chain links TRBV7-6 with TRBJ1-6; tentatively, D is TRBD1 (5 bases). The V gene's germline CDR1 is SGHVS and CDR2 FNYEAQ. V was pared by 5 bases and J by 5 bases, with 7 bases between. The CDR3 covers 13 residues. This CDR3 reads CASSRGHNSPLHF. Written as DNA, the CDR3 is TGTGCCAGCAGCAGGGGACATAATTCACCCCTCCACTTT.

V and J are TRBV5-1 and TRBJ1-4, with 10 positions matching TRBD1. The CDR3 totals 14 residues. The J segment lost 7 bases and the V segment lost 4 bases, leaving 4 bases of the junction unmatched. Germline lookup yields CDR1 SGHRS and CDR2 YFSETQ. CDR3 coding DNA: TGCGCCAGCAGCCTCAGGACAGGGGGTGAAAAACTGTTTTTT. Translating it yields CASSLRTGGEKLFF.

This clone occurred a few times. In DNA form, the CDR3 reads TGCGCCAGCAGCATTACTAGCAATCAGCCCCAGCATTTT. Translation: CASSITSNQPQHF. V gene TRBV5-1 combines with J gene TRBJ1-5; D gene ambiguous. The CDR3 covers 13 residues. V dropped 4 bases and J dropped 0 bases, with 5 bases sitting between them. Germline CDR1 SGHRS, CDR2 YFSETQ.

The genes are TRBV5-6 and TRBJ1-1; D gene ambiguous. With 0 bases removed from V and 8 bases from J, the gap between germline ends came to 14 bases. The CDR3 is made up of 14 amino acids. Germline V gene sequence: CDR1 SGHDT, CDR2 YYEEEE. CDR3 region: CASSLGEPYHEAFF. The CDR3 bases are TGTGCCAGCAGCTTGGGGGAGCCTTATCACGAAGCTTTCTTT.